Below are 26 T cell receptor beta chains sequenced from a single sample in a study of cytomegalovirus exposure and HLA in healthy donors. PCR employed 60 Vbeta and 13 Jbeta primers. Clones were read by immunoSEQ multiplex PCR, and TCRdb kept only the in-frame ones, dropping some. The data hold around 190,000 clones, with approximately 80% observed a single time. Sequencing input: PBMCs. Receptors originate from a woman aged 25 to 39 in good health and CMV-seronegative.

This clone was seen only once. This chain links TRBV2 with TRBJ1-1, with D possibly TRBD1 on 6 matching bases. CDR3 length: 14 residues. V gave up 6 bases and J gave up 0 bases, with 11 bases separating them. CDR1 is SNHLY, CDR2 FYNNEI, per germline. CDR3 protein: CASRGGQMNTEAFF. The CDR3 nucleotides read TGTGCCAGCAGGGGTGGACAGATGAACACTGAAGCTTTCTTT.

Remarks on this clone: The germline gene is not matched at one end of the junction; a read error may be the cause. This rearrangement joins TRBV5-1 to TRBJ1-2; TRBD1 aligns across 7 bases. CDR1 and CDR2 (germline): SGHRS, YFSETQ. The CDR3 is 16 residues long. Written as DNA, the CDR3 is TGCGCCAGCAGCTTGGCCGGCGGGACAGATAACTATGGCTACCCCTTC. This encodes CASSLAGGTDNYGYPF.

J is TRBJ1-4 and V is TRBV5-8; 8 bases line up with TRBD1. Germline trimming cut 0 bases from V and 4 bases from J; bases unmatched to any gene: 5. This CDR3 contains 16 residues. The germline V gene encodes CDR1 SGHTS and CDR2 YDEGEE. CDR3 nucleotides: TGTGCCAGCAGCTTGGGGACAGGGAGATATAATGAAAAACTGTTTTTT. It yields the protein CASSLGTGRYNEKLFF.

The genes are TRBV7-9 and TRBJ1-2; maybe TRBD1 (5 bases). Per the germline V gene, CDR1 is SEHNR and CDR2 is FQNEAQ (reference sequence). Trimming shortened V by 6 bases and J by 3 bases, and 8 bases separated the two germline ends. There are 12 residues in the CDR3. CDR3 DNA: TGTGCCAGCAGTTCGGGGGACTATGGCTACACCTTC. It is translated as CASSSGDYGYTF.

The rearrangement uses TRBV5-1 and TRBJ2-7, with 9 positions matching TRBD1. The V segment lost 3 bases and the J segment 5 bases; nucleotides outside the gene matches: 9. The germline V gene has CDR1 SGHRS and CDR2 YFSETQ. The CDR3 spans 15 residues. The CDR3 region is CASSSSPGTGNEQYF. The CDR3 DNA follows: TGCGCCAGCAGCTCAAGTCCCGGGACAGGGAACGAGCAGTACTTC. Drawing the rest from reference TRBV5-1 and TRBJ2-7, the complete variable domain is KAGVTQTPRYLIKTRGQQVTLSCSPISGHRSVSWYQQTPGQGLQFLFEYFSETQRNKGNFPGRFSGRQFSNSRSEMNVSTLELGDSALYLCASSSSPGTGNEQYFGPGTRLTVT.

V and J are TRBV13 and TRBJ2-1, with TRBD2 matching 8 bases. Trimming removed 4 bases from V and 7 bases from J; junction bases left unmatched: 6. There are 14 residues in the CDR3. Per germline, CDR1 PRHDT and CDR2 FYEKMQ (reference sequence). The CDR3 DNA sequence: TGTGCCAGCAGCTCCCGACTAGCGCTAAATGAGCAGTTCTTC. Translation: CASSSRLALNEQFF.

The chain recombines TRBV6-5 with TRBJ2-2, with TRBD1 matching 11 bases. The germline gives CDR1 MNHEY, CDR2 SVGAGI. The V and J ends lost 0 bases and 4 bases, in that order; junction bases with no gene match: 1. The CDR3 length is 16 residues. CDR3 region: CASSYSGTGGTGELFF. In nucleotides, the CDR3 is TGTGCCAGCAGTTACTCCGGGACAGGGGGCACCGGGGAGCTGTTTTTT.

The sample holds a few counts of this clone. The chain joins TRBV5-1 to TRBJ2-5; 7 nucleotides line up with TRBD2. The V gene end was trimmed by 0 bases and the J gene end by 4 bases; junction bases not matched to a gene: 3. This CDR3 contains 14 residues. CDR1 SGHRS and CDR2 YFSETQ come from the germline V gene. The CDR3 here is CASSLVAGAETQYF. In DNA, the CDR3 is TGCGCCAGCAGCTTGGTCGCGGGAGCAGAGACCCAGTACTTC.

Note on this clone: Mismatch with germline at one junction end may stem from a read error. CDR3 coding DNA: TGTGCTAGCAGCTTAAGCCGTAATCAGCCCCAGCATTTT. It yields the protein CASSLSRNQPQHF. J is TRBJ1-5 and V is TRBV7-7; D unresolved. This CDR3 is 13 amino acids long. CDR1 and CDR2 from the germline V gene are SSHAT and FNYEAQ (reference sequence).

The chain carries TRBV29-1 and TRBJ2-3; maybe TRBD1 (6 bases). There are 13 residues in the CDR3. Germline CDR1 is SQVTM and CDR2 is ANQGSEA. Trimming cost V 7 bases and J 0 bases, with 11 bases left between them. The CDR3 region is CSAGRGSTDTQYF. The CDR3 nucleotides read TGCAGCGCTGGAAGGGGGAGCACAGATACGCAGTATTTT.

The chain has TRBV25-1 and TRBJ2-1, with TRBD1 identical over 9 bases. CDR3 length equals 16 residues. Germline V gene lookup returns CDR1 MGHDK and CDR2 SYGVNS. The trim removed 3 bases at V and 4 bases at J, leaving 7 bases unmatched. The CDR3 coding sequence is TGTGCCAGCAGTGACCTCACAGGGGGCGCTTACAATGAGCAGTTCTTC. Its translation is CASSDLTGGAYNEQFF. The variable domain in full, completed from reference TRBV25-1 and TRBJ2-1, reads EADIYQTPRYLVIGTGKKITLECSQTMGHDKMYWYQQDPGMELHLIHYSYGVNSTEKGDLSSESTVSRIRTEHFPLTLESARPSHTSQYLCASSDLTGGAYNEQFFGPGTRLTVL.

The J gene is TRBJ2-6, the V gene TRBV15, with D possibly being TRBD2 (5 bases). The CDR3 length is 18 residues. V shed 5 bases and J shed 1 base, with 18 bases lying between them. Germline assignment: CDR1 LNHNV and CDR2 YYDKDF (reference sequence). The CDR3 region is CATSSLRGWGSGANVLTF. CDR3 nucleotides: TGTGCCACCAGCTCTCTCCGAGGGTGGGGTTCTGGGGCCAACGTCCTGACTTTC.

Regarding this clone: Other nucleotide sequences in the sample specify the same CDR3. The chain recombines TRBV5-1 with TRBJ2-5; 7 nucleotides agree with TRBD2. The J segment lost 11 bases and the V segment lost 0 bases, leaving 10 bases of the junction unmatched. The CDR3 is 14 amino acids. Germline assignment: CDR1 SGHRS and CDR2 YFSETQ. The CDR3 sequence: CASSLVSGGEAQYF. In nucleotides, the CDR3 is TGCGCCAGCAGCTTGGTGAGTGGGGGGGAAGCTCAGTACTTC.

The rearrangement links TRBV12-2 to TRBJ2-7; TRBD1, the table's D call, lacks a check against the DNA. TRBV12-2 is recorded as a pseudogene. CDR3 length: 12 amino acids. The CDR3 sequence is CASRRDTHEQYF. As DNA, the CDR3 is TGTGCAAGTCGCAGAGACACCCACGAGCAGTACTTC.

This clone was seen a handful of times. This chain connects TRBV28 to TRBJ2-7, with D perhaps TRBD2 (6 bases). The CDR3 is 14 residues long. Germline values: CDR1 MDHEN, CDR2 SYDVKM. Trimming removed 3 bases at V and 3 bases at J, with 12 bases between. The CDR3 region has the DNA TGTGCCAGCAGTTTGGAGGGAGGAGTCTACGAGCAGTACTTC. It yields the protein CASSLEGGVYEQYF.

V usage is TRBV5-6 and J usage is TRBJ1-4; weak D call: TRBD1 (6 bases). Germline V gives CDR1 SGHDT, CDR2 YYEEEE. This CDR3 has 15 residues. V was cut by 4 bases and J by 4 bases, with 14 bases left in between. The CDR3 DNA sequence: TGTGCCAGCAGCGGAAACAGGGAGAATAATGAAAAACTGTTTTTT. It codes for CASSGNRENNEKLFF.

This clone was seen a few times. The J gene is TRBJ2-7, the V gene TRBV7-2, with D maybe TRBD1 (6 bases). Trimming pared 0 bases from V and 8 bases from J, leaving 14 bases between. Germline assignment: CDR1 SGHTA and CDR2 FQGNSA. This CDR3 region has 14 residues. DNA of the CDR3: TGTGCCAGCAGCTTAGCGTCAGGGGCCTATCAGCAGTACTTC. Protein product: CASSLASGAYQQYF. Filled out from reference TRBV7-2 and TRBJ2-7, the complete variable domain reads GAGVSQSPSNKVTEKGKDVELRCDPISGHTALYWYRQSLGQGLEFLIYFQGNSAPDKSGLPSDRFSAERTGGSVSTLTIQRTQQEDSAVYLCASSLASGAYQQYFGPGTRLTVT.

Only one count was recorded for this clone. The gene calls are TRBV4-1 and TRBJ1-3; D not resolved. V lost 4 bases to trimming and J lost 3 bases, with 22 bases between them. The CDR3 spans 18 residues. Germline values: CDR1 MGHRA, CDR2 YSYEKL. The CDR3 region has the DNA TGCGCCAGCAGCCTTACTTCGCGGCTTATAGTAGATGGAAACACCATATATTTT. The encoded protein is CASSLTSRLIVDGNTIYF.

The CDR3 nucleotides are TGTGCCAGCAGTCCCGGGAGGGGTTTTGGCTACACCTTC. It specifies CASSPGRGFGYTF. This chain connects TRBV27 to TRBJ1-2; possible D gene TRBD1, 5 bases. The ends were cut back, 5 bases at V and 7 bases at J, with 14 bases in the middle. This CDR3 comprises 13 residues. Per germline, CDR1 MNHEY and CDR2 SMNVEV (reference sequence).

The chain has TRBV2 and TRBJ2-4, with 10 nucleotides matching TRBD1. V lost 3 bases to trimming and J lost 8 bases; unmatched junction nucleotides: 7. The CDR3 totals 15 residues. Germline CDR1 reads SNHLY; CDR2 reads FYNNEI. CDR3 in amino acids: CASSDQTGGMDIQYF. DNA for the CDR3: TGTGCCAGCAGTGATCAGACAGGGGGCATGGACATTCAGTACTTC.

This chain joins TRBV10-3 and TRBJ2-1, with TRBD2 matching over 11 bases. The ends lost 5 bases at V and 1 base at J; junction bases unmatched: 4. The CDR3 extends over 16 amino acids. Germline loops: CDR1 ENHRY, CDR2 SYGVKD. CDR3 protein: CAISSLAGGSYNEQFF. CDR3 bases: TGTGCCATCAGTTCTCTAGCGGGGGGATCCTACAATGAGCAGTTCTTC.

The CDR3: CASRGQGTGTYEQYF. DNA of the CDR3: TGTGCCAGCAGGGGACAGGGCACAGGGACCTACGAGCAGTACTTC. This chain connects TRBV5-4 to TRBJ2-7, with 9 positions matching TRBD1. Germline trimming cut 5 bases from V and 2 bases from J; bases unmatched to any gene: 8. The CDR3 covers 15 residues. Germline V gives CDR1 SGHNT, CDR2 YYREEE (reference sequence).

The chain carries TRBV5-5 and TRBJ2-7; 8 positions agree with TRBD1. V lost 4 bases to trimming and J lost 1 base; unmatched junction nucleotides: 4. Germline V CDR1 and CDR2: SGHKS, YYEKEE (reference sequence). The CDR3 loop spans 14 amino acids. The CDR3 DNA reads TGTGCCAGCAGCCCCGGGACAGGATCCTACGAGCAGTACTTC. This encodes CASSPGTGSYEQYF.

This chain joins TRBV27 and TRBJ1-1; 8 bases fit TRBD1. The V and J ends lost 2 bases and 2 bases, in that order; junction bases with no gene match: 10. Germline loops: CDR1 MNHEY, CDR2 SMNVEV (reference sequence). The CDR3 runs 17 residues. The CDR3 DNA reads TGTGCCAGCAGTTTAATACCCAGGGGGCATTATAACACTGAAGCTTTCTTT. It codes for CASSLIPRGHYNTEAFF.

This clone was seen a few times. The chain recombines TRBV5-1 with TRBJ2-7, with a weak D call TRBD1 (5 bases). Trimming shortened V by 4 bases and J by 1 base, and 15 bases separated the two germline ends. The CDR3 is 15 amino acids. Per germline, CDR1 SGHRS and CDR2 YFSETQ. CDR3 sequence: CASSPGLRESYEQYF. The CDR3, as DNA: TGCGCCAGCAGCCCCGGGCTCAGGGAATCCTACGAGCAGTACTTC.

The chain uses TRBV11-2 and TRBJ2-7, with D maybe TRBD2 (7 bases). Between the trimmed V and J ends, which lost 0 bases and 2 bases, there was a span of 11 bases. The CDR3 has 15 amino acids. In germline, CDR1 is SGHAT, CDR2 FQNNGV. For the CDR3, the DNA is TGTGCCAGCAGCTTAGAAGGAGGGGGGGCCTACGAGCAGTACTTC. Its translation: CASSLEGGGAYEQYF.